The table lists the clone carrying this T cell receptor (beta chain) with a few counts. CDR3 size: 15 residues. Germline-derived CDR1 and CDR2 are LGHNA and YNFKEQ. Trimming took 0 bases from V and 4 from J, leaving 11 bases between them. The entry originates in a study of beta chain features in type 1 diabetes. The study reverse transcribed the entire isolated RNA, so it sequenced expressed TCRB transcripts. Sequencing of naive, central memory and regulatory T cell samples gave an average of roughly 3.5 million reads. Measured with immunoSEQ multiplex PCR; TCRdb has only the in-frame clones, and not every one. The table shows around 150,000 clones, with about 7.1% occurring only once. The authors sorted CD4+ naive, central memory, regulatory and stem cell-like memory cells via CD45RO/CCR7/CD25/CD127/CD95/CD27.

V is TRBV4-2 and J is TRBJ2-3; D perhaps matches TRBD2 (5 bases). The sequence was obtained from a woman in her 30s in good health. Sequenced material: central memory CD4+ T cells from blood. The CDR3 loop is CASSQDRGNADTQYF. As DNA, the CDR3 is TGTGCCAGCAGCCAAGACAGAGGGAACGCAGATACGCAGTATTTT.